These 6 T cell receptor beta chains were sequenced from one sample in a study of blood T cell repertoires in COVID-19. The assay was immunoSEQ multiplex PCR, and TCRdb's table has in-frame clones only and misses some. This sample has around 180,000 clones; roughly three quarters occur once, and the top ten carry about 15%. The sequenced material came from PBMCs or T cells enriched from blood (not recorded which). The receptor source for this set is a woman aged 50 to 65 with acute COVID-19.

The V call is TRBV7-2, the J call TRBJ2-6; D might be TRBD1 (6 bases). The germline gives CDR1 SGHTA, CDR2 FQGNSA. V was trimmed by 8 bases and J by 4 bases, leaving 9 bases between them. The CDR3 loop spans 13 amino acids. CDR3 amino acids: CASQGTGANVLTF. The CDR3 DNA reads TGTGCCAGCCAGGGGACCGGGGCCAACGTCCTGACTTTC.

The rearrangement links TRBV7-2 to TRBJ2-1; TRBD1 is a possible D gene (6 bases). The germline gives CDR1 SGHTA, CDR2 FQGNSA. Trimming stripped 7 bases from V and 9 bases from J, with 19 bases between. The CDR3 length is 14 residues. This chain's CDR3 is CASTRPVGGREQFF. CDR3 DNA: TGTGCCAGCACCCGTCCTGTTGGGGGCCGTGAGCAGTTCTTC.

This clone was detected only once. The V call is TRBV5-6, the J call TRBJ2-7; unclear D gene. With 0 bases removed from V and 5 bases from J, the gap between germline ends came to 9 bases. The CDR3 covers 13 residues. Per germline, CDR1 SGHDT and CDR2 YYEEEE. This chain's CDR3 is CASSLGPRDEQYV. DNA of the CDR3: TGTGCCAGCAGCTTGGGCCCACGCGACGAGCAGTACGTC.

This clone was counted a few times. The V and J genes are TRBV4-3 and TRBJ1-6, with D unclear. There are 15 residues in the CDR3. Trimming pared 1 base from V and 5 bases from J, leaving 9 bases between. Germline values: CDR1 LGHNA, CDR2 YSLEER. CDR3 in DNA: TGCGCCAGCAGCCAAGCCATCAGGAATAATTCACCCCTCCACTTT. This codes for CASSQAIRNNSPLHF.

The gene calls are TRBV7-9 and TRBJ1-3; D possibly corresponds to TRBD1 (5 bases). The CDR3 is 15 amino acids. From germline, CDR1 is SEHNR and CDR2 FQNEAQ (reference sequence). Trimming cost V 3 bases and J 2 bases, with 11 bases left between them. The CDR3 DNA reads TGTGCCAGCAGCTTTACCGGGGGAGCTGGAAACACCATATATTTT. As protein: CASSFTGGAGNTIYF.

This chain's CDR3 is CASSPGLAGGANVLTF. As DNA, the CDR3 is TGTGCCAGCAGCCCCGGACTAGCGGGCGGGGCCAACGTCCTGACTTTC. This sequence joins TRBV3-1 (or the pseudogene TRBV3-2) and TRBJ2-6, with 11 bases matching TRBD2. V shed 4 bases and J 4 bases; nucleotides not matched to a gene: 3. This CDR3 is 16 amino acids long. Looked up from germline, CDR1 is LGHDT and CDR2 is YNNKEL (reference sequence).